The clone carrying this T cell receptor (beta chain) was counted at least ten times. Its antigen is unidentified. This record comes from a study of response to subunit inactivated influenza vaccine. V was cut by 6 bases and J by 2 bases, with 14 bases left in between. This CDR3 comprises 15 residues. Per the germline V gene, CDR1 is SEHNR and CDR2 is FQNEAQ (reference sequence). General observations from the study: Few additional T cells are recruited per seasonal influenza vaccination, authors suggested.

TCRdb processed the RT-PCR reads anew with MiXCR; each CDR3 protein has one entry. This sample carries hundreds of thousands of distinct CDR3 sequences, approximately 15% of them seen once, and the ten largest clones take under 14%. This TCR was recovered from a man aged 50 or older who received an inactivated influenza vaccine. The chain joins TRBV7-9 to TRBJ2-4; tentative D call: TRBD2 (6 bases). The specimen was PBMCs from blood, collected 11 to 12 days after vaccination. This CDR3 is CASRPLRGSKNIQYF. The CDR3 DNA follows: TGTGCCAGCAGACCACTCCGGGGGTCCAAAAACATTCAGTACTTC.